Listed here are 30 T cell receptor beta chains from one sample, sequenced in a study of T cell repertoires in cytomegalovirus infection (dated by TCRdb to about 2019). Sequencer: Illumina HiSeq 1500. The public reads were reprocessed in TCRdb via fastp at Q25 and MiXCR, keeping in-frame beta chains. Here each entry gathers all rows of one CDR3 protein and keeps the most common genes and DNA. This sample lists some 130,000 distinct CDR3 sequences; roughly 25% were detected once. The ten biggest clones cover about 37% of the sample. What these receptors recognize is not known. Material for sequencing was PBMCs, sequenced either directly or after in vitro stimulation (not recorded which). The receptors derive from a human donor in good health (CMV status not recorded). Some clones in this sample may be carry-over from other donors' samples.

This clonotype appeared a few times. This sequence joins TRBV15 and TRBJ1-4; weak D call: TRBD1 (6 bases). Trimming left V 1 base short and J 0 bases short, with 9 bases between. CDR1 is LNHNV, CDR2 YYDKDF, per germline (reference sequence). This CDR3 has 16 amino acids. CDR3 in amino acids: CATSRARTATNEKLFF. The CDR3 DNA sequence: TGTGCCACCAGCAGAGCCAGGACAGCAACTAATGAAAAACTGTTTTTT.

This clonotype has at least ten counts. The chain carries TRBV7-6 and TRBJ2-7; 8 nucleotides match TRBD2. The CDR3 loop spans 17 amino acids. Germline lookup yields CDR1 SGHVS and CDR2 FNYEAQ. Trimming removed 5 bases from V and 4 bases from J; junction bases left unmatched: 16. The CDR3 DNA reads as TGTGCCAGCAGCCCCCAGCCTAGCGGGTACGAGTGGTACGAGCAGTACTTC. This encodes CASSPQPSGYEWYEQYF.

This clonotype turned up a few times. The chain joins TRBV7-9 to TRBJ2-1; possibly TRBD2 for D (6 bases). V lost 5 bases, J lost 8 bases, and 22 bases lay in between. Germline assignment: CDR1 SEHNR and CDR2 FQNEAQ (reference sequence). The CDR3 has 16 amino acids. The CDR3, as DNA: TGTGCCAGCAGCCCCAAACCGGGACTCGCGGACCATGAGCAGTTCTTC. Its protein is CASSPKPGLADHEQFF. The full variable domain, its missing parts supplied by reference TRBV7-9 and TRBJ2-1, is DTGVSQNPRHKITKRGQNVTFRCDPISEHNRLYWYRQTLGQGPEFLTYFQNEAQLEKSRLLSDRFSAERPKGSFSTLEIQRTEQGDSAMYLCASSPKPGLADHEQFFGPGTRLTVL.

In its sample, this clonotype was seen a few times. The rearrangement uses TRBV4-1 and TRBJ2-1, with 8 bases that match TRBD2. Germline V lookup: CDR1 MGHRA, CDR2 YSYEKL. Losses at the gene ends were 3 bases for V and 2 bases for J; bases not matched to a gene: 3. The CDR3 runs to 15 residues. CDR3 DNA: TGCGCCAGCAGCCAGACCGGGGGGGCCTACAATGAGCAGTTCTTC. Translating gives CASSQTGGAYNEQFF.

This clonotype was detected a few times. The chain recombines TRBV28 with TRBJ2-7, with D unresolved. Germline V CDR1 and CDR2: MDHEN, SYDVKM. CDR3 length: 14 residues. Trimming removed 2 bases from V and 4 bases from J, with 12 bases in between. CDR3: CASSLGMGVYEQYF. The CDR3 nucleotides are TGTGCCAGCAGTTTAGGGATGGGCGTGTACGAGCAGTACTTC.

The V and J genes are TRBV28 and TRBJ2-1; possible D gene TRBD1, 6 bases. Germline CDR1 and CDR2: MDHEN and SYDVKM. Trimming stripped 9 bases from V and 7 bases from J, with 16 bases between. The CDR3 runs 13 residues. Written as DNA, the CDR3 is TGTGCCAGTATTTACAGGGAAATGAATGAGCAGTTCTTC. This encodes CASIYREMNEQFF. The whole variable domain, filled in from reference TRBV28 and TRBJ2-1, reads DVKVTQSSRYLVKRTGEKVFLECVQDMDHENMFWYRQDPGLGLRLIYFSYDVKMKEKGDIPEGYSVSREKKERFSLILESASTNQTSMYLCASIYREMNEQFFGPGTRLTVL.

V is TRBV6-2 or TRBV6-3 and J is TRBJ1-1, with D possibly being TRBD1 (5 bases). The CDR3 has 13 residues. Deletions cut 6 bases from V and 0 bases from J, with 8 bases between. Germline V gene lookup returns CDR1 MNHEY and CDR2 SVGEGT. The CDR3 here is CASRGTVNTEAFF. The CDR3 DNA sequence: TGTGCCAGCAGGGGGACGGTGAACACTGAAGCTTTCTTT.

V is TRBV7-8 and J is TRBJ1-1; D remains ambiguous. V lost 2 bases and J lost 0, with 10 bases in between. Germline loops: CDR1 SGHVS, CDR2 FQNEAQ. The CDR3 contains 15 residues. The DNA of the CDR3 is TGTGCCAGCAGCTTATTCGCAGGTTTGAACACTGAAGCTTTCTTT. Its translation: CASSLFAGLNTEAFF.

This clonotype occurred a few times. V is TRBV20-1 and J is TRBJ2-7; 11 bases match TRBD2. The germline CDR1 and CDR2 sequences are DFQATT and SNEGSKA (reference sequence). The V and J ends lost 5 bases and 5 bases, in that order; junction bases with no gene match: 5. The CDR3 runs 13 residues. CDR3 nucleotide sequence: TGCAGTGCTCGGTTAGCGGGAGGGCACGAGCAGTACTTC. Translating gives CSARLAGGHEQYF.

This clonotype was seen ten or more times. The chain uses TRBV25-1 and TRBJ2-2, with D perhaps matching TRBD1 (6 bases). The germline gives CDR1 MGHDK, CDR2 SYGVNS. The CDR3 loop spans 22 amino acids. Trimming shortened V by 3 bases and J by 3 bases, and 32 bases separated the two germline ends. CDR3 region: CASSEMMGAHRETADYTGELFF. CDR3 DNA sequence: TGTGCCAGCAGTGAGATGATGGGGGCGCATCGAGAAACAGCGGACTACACCGGGGAGCTGTTTTTT.

The table lists this clonotype with a few counts. The chain links TRBV19 to TRBJ2-3; D might be TRBD1 (6 bases). Trimming removed 9 bases from V and 0 bases from J, with 25 bases in between. Germline assignment: CDR1 LNHDA and CDR2 SQIVND (reference sequence). This CDR3 has 18 amino acids. CDR3 sequence: CASKPTKGERRSTDTQYF. CDR3 in DNA: TGTGCCAGCAAACCCACCAAGGGGGAGCGACGGAGCACAGATACGCAGTATTTT.

This clonotype has more than one count but fewer than ten. This chain links TRBV19 with TRBJ2-7, with D hard to call. This CDR3 spans 16 amino acids. V lost 3 bases and J lost 0, with 15 bases in between. Germline lookup yields CDR1 LNHDA and CDR2 SQIVND (reference sequence). The CDR3 loop reads CASSIQLRPSSYEQYF. The DNA for the CDR3 is TGTGCCAGTAGTATTCAGCTTCGACCGAGCTCCTACGAGCAGTACTTC. The full variable domain, with the rest looked up from reference TRBV19 and TRBJ2-7, is DGGITQSPKYLFRKEGQNVTLSCEQNLNHDAMYWYRQDPGQGLRLIYYSQIVNDFQKGDIAEGYSVSREKKESFPLTVTSAQKNPTAFYLCASSIQLRPSSYEQYFGPGTRLTVT.

The chain carries TRBV19 and TRBJ2-1; TRBD2 matches 11 bases. Germline loops: CDR1 LNHDA, CDR2 SQIVND (reference sequence). V was pared by 5 bases and J by 4 bases, with 7 bases of the junction left unmatched. The CDR3 is 16 amino acids. For the CDR3, the DNA is TGTGCCAGTAGTTCGCGCTCTAGCGGGAGGTACAATGAGCAGTTCTTC. This encodes CASSSRSSGRYNEQFF. The full variable domain, in which reference TRBV19 and TRBJ2-1 provide the parts outside the CDR3, is DGGITQSPKYLFRKEGQNVTLSCEQNLNHDAMYWYRQDPGQGLRLIYYSQIVNDFQKGDIAEGYSVSREKKESFPLTVTSAQKNPTAFYLCASSSRSSGRYNEQFFGPGTRLTVL.

The chain combines TRBV28 with TRBJ1-5; 10 positions match TRBD1. CDR3 size: 14 residues. Losses at the gene ends were 6 bases for V and 7 bases for J; bases not matched to a gene: 6. Germline CDR1 and CDR2: MDHEN and SYDVKM. The CDR3 region is CASRDRGSGQPQHF. The CDR3 DNA is TGTGCCAGCAGGGACAGGGGGTCTGGGCAGCCCCAGCATTTT.

This clonotype has a count of ten or more. The chain combines TRBV7-2 with TRBJ1-1; maybe TRBD1 (5 bases). This CDR3 comprises 12 residues. Deletions cut 3 bases from V and 5 bases from J, with 7 bases between. CDR1 SGHTA and CDR2 FQGNSA come from the germline V gene. CDR3 region: CASSFRQTEAFF. The CDR3 DNA follows: TGTGCCAGCAGCTTCCGACAGACTGAAGCTTTCTTT.

The chain recombines TRBV14 with TRBJ1-5; a weak D match, TRBD1 (6 bases). This CDR3 contains 19 residues. V dropped 0 bases and J dropped 0 bases, with 18 bases sitting between them. The germline V gene encodes CDR1 SGHDN and CDR2 FVKESK. CDR3 nucleotides: TGTGCCAGCAGCCAAGAAGGTTTTCCCGGACAGTATAGCAATCAGCCCCAGCATTTT. Amino acid sequence: CASSQEGFPGQYSNQPQHF. Filled out from reference TRBV14 and TRBJ1-5, the complete variable domain reads EAGVTQFPSHSVIEKGQTVTLRCDPISGHDNLYWYRRVMGKEIKFLLHFVKESKQDESGMPNNRFLAERTGGTYSTLKVQPAELEDSGVYFCASSQEGFPGQYSNQPQHFGDGTRLSIL.

This clonotype was detected a few times. The chain uses TRBV28 and TRBJ2-1; 9 nucleotides match TRBD2. Trimming at V came to 2 bases and at J to 7 bases, leaving 6 bases not matched to a gene. Germline loops: CDR1 MDHEN, CDR2 SYDVKM. The CDR3 sequence is 15 residues long. The CDR3 spells CASSLTTSGGNEQFF. CDR3 nucleotide sequence: TGTGCCAGCAGTTTAACGACTAGCGGAGGGAATGAGCAGTTCTTC.

CDR3 sequence (DNA): TGTGCCAGCAGTTTCAAACCGGGACGTAACAATGAGCAGTTCTTC. Translation gives CASSFKPGRNNEQFF. V and J are TRBV28 and TRBJ2-1; D tentatively reads TRBD1 or TRBD2 (5 bases each). This CDR3 has 15 amino acids. With 3 bases removed from V and 5 bases from J, the gap between germline ends came to 14 bases. Germline assignment: CDR1 MDHEN and CDR2 SYDVKM.

The chain links TRBV20-1 to TRBJ1-1; 7 bases fit TRBD1. V dropped 5 bases and J dropped 8; count of bases not matched to a gene: 5. Germline CDR1 reads DFQATT; CDR2 reads SNEGSKA (reference sequence). This CDR3 is 11 amino acids long. The CDR3 DNA follows: TGCAGTGCTTCGGACAGGACCGAAGCTTTCTTT. This sequence encodes CSASDRTEAFF.

This rearrangement joins TRBV7-8 to TRBJ2-2; the D is unclear. CDR1 SGHVS and CDR2 FQNEAQ come from the germline V gene. The V end was cut by 5 bases, the J end by 2 bases, with 15 bases between. The CDR3 is 16 residues long. The CDR3 region is CASSTHRKGNTGELFF. In nucleotides, the CDR3 is TGTGCCAGCAGCACGCACCGGAAGGGTAACACCGGGGAGCTGTTTTTT.

This clonotype has more than one count but fewer than ten. V gene TRBV19 combines with J gene TRBJ1-5; the D gene is possibly TRBD1 (6 bases). Trimming took off 3 bases at V and 2 bases at J, with 14 bases between the two ends. Germline V gene sequence: CDR1 LNHDA, CDR2 SQIVND (reference sequence). This CDR3 has 16 amino acids. CDR3 residues: CASSIVAGARNQPQHF. DNA of the CDR3: TGTGCCAGTAGTATTGTAGCGGGGGCCCGCAATCAGCCCCAGCATTTT.

The rearrangement links TRBV5-5 to TRBJ1-1; 7 bases map to TRBD1. The CDR3 spans 16 residues. Per the germline V gene, CDR1 is SGHKS and CDR2 is YYEKEE (reference sequence). J was trimmed by 1 base and V by 0 bases; bases with no gene match: 6. The CDR3 spells CASSLAPGQRNTEAFF. In DNA form, the CDR3 reads TGTGCCAGCAGCTTGGCCCCGGGACAGAGGAACACTGAAGCTTTCTTT.

This clonotype was recorded at least ten times. V and J are TRBV6-5 and TRBJ1-1, with 7 bases identical to TRBD1. J gave up 0 bases and V 0 bases, and 10 bases lay outside the gene matches. CDR3 length: 18 amino acids. Germline V gene sequence: CDR1 MNHEY, CDR2 SVGAGI. The CDR3 protein is CASSYSMRQGDLNTEAFF. CDR3 DNA: TGTGCCAGCAGTTACTCTATGCGACAGGGAGACTTGAACACTGAAGCTTTCTTT.

The rearrangement joins TRBV6-2 or TRBV6-3 to TRBJ2-5; no definite D call. Looked up from germline, CDR1 is MNHEY and CDR2 is SVGEGT. V lost 4 bases, J lost 3 bases, and 15 bases lay in between. CDR3 length: 15 residues. The CDR3 DNA reads as TGTGCCAGCAGTTTCGATCTGGCCCGGAAAGAGACCCAGTACTTC. Residues: CASSFDLARKETQYF.

This clonotype was seen a few times. This chain uses TRBV12-3 or TRBV12-4 with TRBJ2-1, with TRBD2 matching 13 bases. This CDR3 spans 20 amino acids. After removal of 6 bases from V and 0 bases from J, the junction contained 14 bases not matched to a gene. The CDR3 here is CASRSDRGTSGKSSYNEQFF. For the CDR3, the DNA is TGTGCCAGCAGAAGCGACAGGGGGACTAGCGGGAAGAGCTCCTACAATGAGCAGTTCTTC.

This clonotype showed up just a few times. V and J are TRBV6-5 and TRBJ1-4, with 10 bases lining up with TRBD1. CDR3 length: 17 residues. The trim removed 0 bases at V and 7 bases at J, leaving 8 bases unmatched. In germline, CDR1 is MNHEY, CDR2 SVGAGI. CDR3 DNA: TGTGCCAGCAGTTACTCGTTTATCGGGACAGGGGTTGAAAAACTGTTTTTT. The encoded protein is CASSYSFIGTGVEKLFF.

This clonotype was seen ten or more times. This chain joins TRBV7-8 and TRBJ2-1; maybe TRBD2 (6 bases). Trimming took 5 bases from V and 0 from J, leaving 14 bases between them. This CDR3 has 16 residues. CDR1 SGHVS and CDR2 FQNEAQ come from the germline V gene. CDR3 coding DNA: TGTGCCAGCAGCCTAAGGGACTTCCTCTCCTACAATGAGCAGTTCTTC. It encodes CASSLRDFLSYNEQFF.

The genes are TRBV7-9 and TRBJ2-5, with D perhaps TRBD2 (5 bases). The V gene lost 1 base and the J gene lost 2 bases, with 8 bases spanning the gap. Germline V gene lookup returns CDR1 SEHNR and CDR2 FQNEAQ (reference sequence). This CDR3 region has 14 residues. CDR3: CASSLEGGQETQYF. The CDR3, as DNA: TGTGCCAGCAGCTTAGAAGGAGGTCAAGAGACCCAGTACTTC.

The V and J genes are TRBV20-1 and TRBJ2-7; 13 bases align to TRBD2. This CDR3 region has 13 residues. The V and J ends lost 6 bases and 6 bases, in that order; junction bases with no gene match: 5. CDR1 and CDR2 (germline): DFQATT, SNEGSKA (reference sequence). CDR3 in amino acids: CSAQGLAGIEQYF. The CDR3 DNA reads as TGCAGTGCGCAGGGACTAGCGGGGATCGAGCAGTACTTC.

This clonotype was detected ten times or more. This rearrangement joins TRBV6-5 to TRBJ2-5; D may correspond to TRBD1 or TRBD2 (5 bases each). Trimming stripped 2 bases from V and 4 bases from J, with 5 bases between. Looked up from germline, CDR1 is MNHEY and CDR2 is SVGAGI. The CDR3 loop spans 12 amino acids. CDR3 bases: TGTGCCAGCAGTTACGGGGGAGAGACCCAGTACTTC. Residues: CASSYGGETQYF.